This entry describes one T cell receptor beta chain. What it binds is not known. The data derive from a study of T cell repertoires in cytomegalovirus infection. The wider study: Public TCR beta signatures provided an indication of both CMV infection and a matching HLA type.

TCRdb reprocessed the reads with MiXCR, giving one entry per CDR3 protein. The data contain about 310,000 distinct CDR3 sequences, about 25% of them singletons. This clonotype was obtained from a human donor in good health (CMV status not recorded). Some clones in this sample may be carry-over from other donors' samples. The sample was cultured PBMCs, taken from culture after CMV antigen stimulation.

CDR3 sequence (DNA): TGTGCCAGCAGTTACTTGGGGGACTCCTACGAGCAGTACTTC. This gives the protein CASSYLGDSYEQYF. The chain carries TRBV6-8 and TRBJ2-7; the D call may be TRBD1 or TRBD2 (5 bases each). The CDR3 spans 14 residues. V was cut by 1 base and J by 0 bases, with 7 bases left in between. Germline V CDR1 and CDR2: MNHGY, SAAAGT.